This TCR beta chain was captured in a study of shared clonotypes between healthy human individuals. The V end was cut by 5 bases, the J end by 0 bases, with 14 bases between. This CDR3 comprises 17 residues. CDR1 and CDR2 from the germline V gene are SNHLY and FYNNEI. The authors distributed each subset's genomic DNA evenly over several immunoSEQ plates. Here immunoSEQ multiplex PCR was the method, and the copy in TCRdb shows in-frame clones only, minus some. The sample records just over 2,000,000 clones, 95% being singletons. This sequence joins TRBV2 and TRBJ2-6; weak D call: TRBD2 (6 bases). What was sequenced was naive CD4+ T cells sorted from blood. Stated subset: CD45RA+ positively selected. The receptor was derived from a man aged 18 to 30 in good health. Here the CDR3 reads CASSLGGLSSGANVLTF. The CDR3, as DNA: TGTGCCAGCAGTTTGGGGGGACTTAGCTCTGGGGCCAACGTCCTGACTTTC. Together with reference TRBV2 and TRBJ2-6, the CDR3 gives the full variable domain: EPEVTQTPSHQVTQMGQEVILRCVPISNHLYFYWYRQILGQKVEFLVSFYNNEISEKSEIFDDQFSVERPDGSNFTLKIRSTKLEDSAMYFCASSLGGLSSGANVLTFGAGSRLTVL.